This TCR beta chain was profiled in a study of blood T cell repertoires in COVID-19. CDR3 size: 13 residues. Trimming removed 5 bases from V and 6 bases from J; junction bases left unmatched: 3. CDR1 is SGHAT and CDR2 is FQDESV in the germline V gene (reference sequence). In the original workflow: Reference gene primer amplification in the assay estimated nucleated cell counts. Clones were sequenced by immunoSEQ multiplex PCR, and TCRdb holds only the in-frame ones, with some missing. V and J calls and clone size are as listed in that table; D and trimming were resolved from the DNA. The repertoire includes approximately 180,000 clones, 87% of them detected once, and around 12% sits in the top ten. Enrolment of Seattle patients took place during active infection, and they were followed longitudinally.

This clonotype originated in a woman between 70 and 85 years old with COVID-19, enrolled during active disease. The rearrangement links TRBV11-1 to TRBJ2-7; 11 bases agree with TRBD2. Sequenced sample: peripheral blood. CDR3 DNA: TGTGCCAGCAGCCACCTAGCGGGAGGCGAGCAGTACTTC. Protein product: CASSHLAGGEQYF.